The 14 T cell receptor beta chains listed next were all sequenced from one sample in a study of T cells in Graves' hyperthyroidism and ophthalmopathy. It was RNA transcripts that yielded the amplified TCR beta CDR3 regions. During a first-round RT-PCR of the TCR CDR3, the HTBI primer set was used. TCRdb processed the multiplex PCR reads anew with MiXCR; each CDR3 protein has one entry. The table has 550,000 to 600,000 distinct CDR3 sequences, 15% to 20% seen once. The sequenced sample consisted of blood. The source is a woman aged 18-29 years with Graves' hyperthyroidism.

This clonotype occurred once. It may be a read error: a sequence one base away is much more abundant. This chain connects TRBV11-2 to TRBJ1-5; D gene uncertain. Germline V gene sequence: CDR1 SGHAT, CDR2 FQNNGV. This CDR3 has 16 amino acids. The CDR3 reads CAGSPVSQANNQPQHF. The DNA of the CDR3 is TGTGCCGGCAGCCCTGTGAGTCAGGCTAACAATCAGCCCCAGCATTTT.

This clonotype was seen repeatedly, ten times or more. The chain recombines TRBV5-1 with TRBJ1-5, with D tentatively TRBD1 (5 bases). V shed 0 bases and J shed 7 bases, with 11 bases lying between them. This CDR3 is built from 14 residues. The germline V gene encodes CDR1 SGHRS and CDR2 YFSETQ. CDR3 coding DNA: TGCGCCAGCAGCTTGGATCCCGGGGCGCAGCCCCAGCATTTT. Protein product: CASSLDPGAQPQHF.

Ten or more counts support this clonotype. The rearrangement links TRBV2 to TRBJ2-1; D not certain. The CDR3 is 13 residues long. The V gene lost 7 bases and the J gene lost 8 bases, with 15 bases spanning the gap. CDR1 is SNHLY, CDR2 FYNNEI, per germline. The CDR3 coding sequence is TGTGCCAGCAAGGTCCGCCTGAGCGATGAGCAGTTCTTC. Translated, it gives CASKVRLSDEQFF.

Worth noting for this clonotype: This sequence may be a read error, since a much larger clone differs from it by one base. The J gene is TRBJ2-6, the V gene TRBV13; a weak D match, TRBD2 (5 bases). CDR1 is PRHDT, CDR2 FYEKMQ, per germline (reference sequence). The CDR3 has 13 amino acids. CDR3 region: CPSGFSGANVLTF. Here the CDR3 DNA reads TGTCCCAGCGGATTCTCTGGGGCCAACGTCCTGACTTTC. The full variable domain, rest sourced from reference TRBV13 and TRBJ2-6, is AAGVIQSPRHLIKEKRETATLKCYPIPRHDTVYWYQQGPGQDPQFLISFYEKMQSDKGSIPDRFSAQQFSDYHSELNMSSLELGDSALYFCPSGFSGANVLTFGAGSRLTVL.

This clonotype was counted ten times or more. The chain carries TRBV15 and TRBJ1-5, with D possibly being TRBD1 (6 bases). This CDR3 region has 14 residues. The V gene's germline CDR1 is LNHNV and CDR2 YYDKDF (reference sequence). V dropped 0 bases and J dropped 4 bases, with 7 bases sitting between them. The CDR3 nucleotides read TGTGCCACCAGCAGAGAGGGGGCTAATCAGCCCCAGCATTTT. It is translated as CATSREGANQPQHF. Full variable domain (outside the CDR3, taken from reference TRBV15 and TRBJ1-5): DAMVIQNPRYQVTQFGKPVTLSCSQTLNHNVMYWYQQKSSQAPKLLFHYYDKDFNNEADTPDNFQSRRPNTSFCFLDIRSPGLGDTAMYLCATSREGANQPQHFGDGTRLSIL.

The sample holds a few counts of this clonotype. In nucleotides, the CDR3 is TGTGCCAGCAGCCCGGACGTATCCAAGAGACCCCAGTACTTC. Translating gives CASSPDVSKRPQYF. The rearrangement joins TRBV7-6 to TRBJ2-5, with D uncertain. Trimming left V 5 bases short and J 9 bases short, with 19 bases between. The CDR3 contains 14 residues. CDR1 is SGHVS and CDR2 is FNYEAQ in the germline V gene.

This clonotype was observed a few times. CDR3 bases: TGTGCCAGCAGCGAGAGAGGGGCCACGAACACCGGGGAGCTGTTTTTT. It specifies CASSERGATNTGELFF. This rearrangement joins TRBV3-1 to TRBJ2-2; D could derive from TRBD1 or TRBD2 (5 bases each). V lost 5 bases, J lost 0 bases, and 13 bases lay in between. Germline V gives CDR1 LGHDT, CDR2 YNNKEL (reference sequence). This CDR3 has 16 residues.

This clonotype was seen a handful of times. V and J are TRBV6-1 and TRBJ2-4; TRBD2 aligns across 7 bases. V was clipped by 8 bases and J by 6 bases; unmatched bases: 7. The CDR3 contains 13 residues. CDR1 is MNHNS and CDR2 is SASEGT in the germline V gene. The CDR3 here is CASAEGLRNIQYF. CDR3 in DNA: TGTGCCAGCGCCGAGGGACTAAGAAACATTCAGTACTTC.

V usage is TRBV7-9 and J usage is TRBJ2-1, with D maybe TRBD2 (6 bases). This CDR3 spans 16 amino acids. V was cut by 3 bases and J by 2 bases, with 14 bases left in between. Germline assignment: CDR1 SEHNR and CDR2 FQNEAQ (reference sequence). For the CDR3, the DNA is TGTGCCAGCAGCTTTAGCGGAGGGAGACCCTACAATGAGCAGTTCTTC. Its translation: CASSFSGGRPYNEQFF.

The chain has TRBV10-2 and TRBJ2-2; unclear D gene. V lost 0 bases, J lost 5 bases, and 4 bases lay in between. Looked up from germline, CDR1 is WSHSY and CDR2 is SAAADI. The CDR3 spans 13 residues. The CDR3 coding sequence is TGCGCCAGCAGTGAGTCGATTACCGGGGAGCTGTTTTTT. Protein product: CASSESITGELFF.

This clonotype was counted between two and nine times. This chain connects TRBV6-1 to TRBJ2-4; 11 bases match TRBD2. This CDR3 is 18 amino acids long. Germline CDR1 reads MNHNS; CDR2 reads SASEGT. The junction had 10 bases not matched to a gene; V was cut back by 5 bases and J by 1 base. The DNA of the CDR3 is TGTGCCAGCAGTCCCCTCGGGACTAGCGGAACGGCCAAAAACATTCAGTACTTC. Protein sequence: CASSPLGTSGTAKNIQYF.

This clonotype was observed a few times. The chain recombines TRBV7-3 with TRBJ2-5; 9 nucleotides line up with TRBD1. The V and J ends lost 5 bases and 4 bases, in that order; junction bases with no gene match: 8. Looked up from germline, CDR1 is SGHTA and CDR2 is FQGTGA. This CDR3 contains 15 residues. The CDR3 spells CASSPGQGTRETQYF. Written as DNA, the CDR3 is TGTGCCAGCAGCCCCGGACAGGGGACAAGAGAGACCCAGTACTTC.

In this sample, this clonotype turned up a few times. The J gene is TRBJ2-4, the V gene TRBV11-2; D is perhaps TRBD1 or TRBD2 (6 bases each). The V end lost 3 bases, the J end lost 6 bases, and 18 bases lay between the germline ends. This CDR3 has 16 amino acids. The V gene's germline CDR1 is SGHAT and CDR2 FQNNGV. The CDR3 spells CASSFDGGAPRNIQYF. CDR3 coding DNA: TGTGCCAGCAGCTTTGACGGGGGCGCCCCGAGAAACATTCAGTACTTC.

This clonotype was counted many times. The chain carries TRBV5-1 and TRBJ2-7; 10 bases fit TRBD2. Germline assignment: CDR1 SGHRS and CDR2 YFSETQ. V lost 5 bases and J lost 4; bases outside the gene matches: 3. The CDR3 is 13 residues long. The CDR3 sequence: CASSSGRSYEQYF. The DNA of the CDR3 is TGCGCCAGCAGTAGCGGGAGGAGTTACGAGCAGTACTTC.